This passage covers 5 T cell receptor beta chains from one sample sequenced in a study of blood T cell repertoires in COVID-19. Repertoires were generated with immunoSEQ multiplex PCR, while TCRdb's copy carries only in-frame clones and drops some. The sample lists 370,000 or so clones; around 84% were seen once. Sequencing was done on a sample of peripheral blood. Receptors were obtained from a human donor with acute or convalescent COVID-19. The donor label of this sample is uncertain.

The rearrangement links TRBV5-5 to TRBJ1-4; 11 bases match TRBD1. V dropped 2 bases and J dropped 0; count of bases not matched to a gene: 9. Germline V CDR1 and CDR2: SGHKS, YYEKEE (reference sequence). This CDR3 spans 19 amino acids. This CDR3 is CASSLGPPGQGATNEKLFF. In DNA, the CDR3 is TGTGCCAGCAGCTTAGGACCCCCGGGACAGGGGGCAACTAATGAAAAACTGTTTTTT.

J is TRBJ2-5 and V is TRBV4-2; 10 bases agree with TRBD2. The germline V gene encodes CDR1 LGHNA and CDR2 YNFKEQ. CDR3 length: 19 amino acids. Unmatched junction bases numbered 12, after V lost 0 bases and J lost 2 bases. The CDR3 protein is CASSQEPMATSGAQETQYF. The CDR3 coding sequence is TGTGCCAGCAGCCAAGAGCCCATGGCAACTAGCGGGGCACAAGAGACCCAGTACTTC.

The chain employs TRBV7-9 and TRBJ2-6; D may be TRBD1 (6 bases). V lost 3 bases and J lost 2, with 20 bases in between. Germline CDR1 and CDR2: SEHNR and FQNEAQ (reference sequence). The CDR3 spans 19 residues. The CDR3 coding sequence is TGTGCCAGCAGCTTTCGCGACAGGCGTATCCCCGCTGGGGCCAACGTCCTGACTTTC. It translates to CASSFRDRRIPAGANVLTF.

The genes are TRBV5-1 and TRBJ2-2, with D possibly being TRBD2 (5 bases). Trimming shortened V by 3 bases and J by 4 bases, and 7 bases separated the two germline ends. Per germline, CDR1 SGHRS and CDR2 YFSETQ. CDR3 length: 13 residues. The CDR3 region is CASSSRATGELFF. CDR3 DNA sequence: TGCGCCAGCAGCTCGCGGGCCACCGGGGAGCTGTTTTTT. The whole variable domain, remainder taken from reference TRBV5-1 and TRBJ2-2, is KAGVTQTPRYLIKTRGQQVTLSCSPISGHRSVSWYQQTPGQGLQFLFEYFSETQRNKGNFPGRFSGRQFSNSRSEMNVSTLELGDSALYLCASSSRATGELFFGEGSRLTVL.

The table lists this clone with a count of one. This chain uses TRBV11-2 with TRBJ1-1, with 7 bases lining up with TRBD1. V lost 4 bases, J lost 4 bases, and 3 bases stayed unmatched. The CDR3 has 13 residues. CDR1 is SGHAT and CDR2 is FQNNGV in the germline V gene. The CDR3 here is CASSSRQGTEAFF. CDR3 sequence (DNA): TGTGCCAGCAGCTCACGACAGGGCACTGAAGCTTTCTTT.